These 26 T cell receptor beta chains came from one sample sequenced in a study of shared clonotypes between healthy human individuals. Profiling relied on immunoSEQ multiplex PCR, and the TCRdb table lists in-frame clones only, not all of them. The table includes 850,000 to 1,200,000 clones, approximately 68% detected once. Sequenced input: memory CD4+ T cells sorted from blood. Subset described: CD45RA-negative fraction. These receptors originate from a man aged 18 to 35 in good health.

V and J are TRBV6-5 and TRBJ2-7; TRBD2 might be the D (6 bases). CDR1 is MNHEY and CDR2 is SVGAGI in the germline V gene. This CDR3 is built from 15 residues. Trimming left V 3 bases short and J 1 base short, with 13 bases between. The CDR3 protein is CASSYSGTVSYEQYF. CDR3 in DNA: TGTGCCAGCAGTTATTCCGGGACTGTTTCCTACGAGCAGTACTTC.

A note on this clone: Other nucleotide sequences from this sample produce the same CDR3. The chain joins TRBV7-2 to TRBJ2-1; D is uncertain. This CDR3 is built from 15 residues. V lost 1 base to trimming and J lost 1 base, with 8 bases between them. Germline V CDR1 and CDR2: SGHTA, FQGNSA. This CDR3 is CASSLDRGSYNEQFF. CDR3 coding DNA: TGTGCCAGCAGCTTAGACCGTGGGTCCTACAATGAGCAGTTCTTC.

Concerning this clone: At the DNA level, this CDR3 is encoded by other sequences in the same sample as well. This rearrangement joins TRBV7-9 to TRBJ2-5; no clear D. The germline V gene encodes CDR1 SEHNR and CDR2 FQNEAQ (reference sequence). This CDR3 is 11 amino acids long. V was shortened by 3 bases and J by 5 bases, with 4 bases between the two germline ends. In nucleotides, the CDR3 is TGTGCCAGCAGCTTTCAGGAGACCCAGTACTTC. Residues: CASSFQETQYF. The full variable domain, rest sourced from reference TRBV7-9 and TRBJ2-5, is DTGVSQNPRHKITKRGQNVTFRCDPISEHNRLYWYRQTLGQGPEFLTYFQNEAQLEKSRLLSDRFSAERPKGSFSTLEIQRTEQGDSAMYLCASSFQETQYFGPGTRLLVL.

This chain connects TRBV5-1 to TRBJ2-6; TRBD2 is a possible D gene (5 bases). The CDR3 extends over 15 amino acids. V lost 5 bases to trimming and J lost 0 bases, with 9 bases between them. CDR1 SGHRS and CDR2 YFSETQ come from the germline V gene. For the CDR3, the DNA is TGCGCCAGCAGAGAGGGAGTCTCTGGGGCCAACGTCCTGACTTTC. Translated, it gives CASREGVSGANVLTF.

The chain recombines TRBV6-5 with TRBJ1-5, with D hard to call. Deletions cut 7 bases from V and 1 base from J, with 11 bases between. CDR1 and CDR2 from the germline V gene are MNHEY and SVGAGI. The CDR3 contains 14 residues. In DNA form, the CDR3 reads TGTGCCAGCATGTCAGGTTCGAGCAATCAGCCCCAGCATTTT. Its protein is CASMSGSSNQPQHF.

The gene calls are TRBV30 and TRBJ2-3; D is unclear. Germline V gene sequence: CDR1 GTSNPN, CDR2 SVGIG (reference sequence). V was cut by 0 bases and J by 0 bases, with 10 bases left in between. The CDR3 is 15 amino acids. The CDR3 DNA reads TGTGCCTGGAGTGTTGTCGGCGATAGCACAGATACGCAGTATTTT. This encodes CAWSVVGDSTDTQYF.

This clone occurred many times. The V gene is TRBV2, the J gene TRBJ2-5; no clear D. This CDR3 is built from 10 residues. The ends were cut back, 5 bases at V and 6 bases at J, with 4 bases in the middle. Germline assignment: CDR1 SNHLY and CDR2 FYNNEI. The CDR3 region is CASSTQTQYF. The CDR3 bases are TGTGCCAGCAGTACTCAGACCCAGTACTTC.

The genes are TRBV30 and TRBJ2-7, with a weak D call TRBD1 (6 bases). Per germline, CDR1 GTSNPN and CDR2 SVGIG (reference sequence). Trimming shortened V by 2 bases and J by 2 bases, and 10 bases separated the two germline ends. CDR3 length: 13 amino acids. In DNA form, the CDR3 reads TGTGCCTGGAGTATTCAGGGGCCCTACGAGCAGTACTTC. It is translated as CAWSIQGPYEQYF. The variable domain in full, completed from reference TRBV30 and TRBJ2-7, reads SQTIHQWPATLVQPVGSPLSLECTVEGTSNPNLYWYRQAAGRGLQLLFYSVGIGQISSEVPQNLSASRPQDRQFILSSKKLLLSDSGFYLCAWSIQGPYEQYFGPGTRLTVT.

This clone was found a few times. This rearrangement joins TRBV5-6 to TRBJ1-2; the D gene is possibly TRBD1 (5 bases). The germline CDR1 and CDR2 sequences are SGHDT and YYEEEE. Trimming shortened V by 6 bases and J by 4 bases, and 13 bases separated the two germline ends. The CDR3 has 13 residues. In DNA, the CDR3 is TGTGCCAGCACCTACCTAGACAGCTATGGCTACACCTTC. It specifies CASTYLDSYGYTF. The full variable domain, completed using reference TRBV5-6 and TRBJ1-2, is DAGVTQSPTHLIKTRGQQVTLRCSPKSGHDTVSWYQQALGQGPQFIFQYYEEEERQRGNFPDRFSGHQFPNYSSELNVNALLLGDSALYLCASTYLDSYGYTFGSGTRLTVV.

The rearrangement uses TRBV28 and TRBJ2-3; 9 positions agree with TRBD2. V was clipped by 6 bases and J by 2 bases; unmatched bases: 6. The CDR3 runs to 15 residues. The V gene's germline CDR1 is MDHEN and CDR2 SYDVKM. The DNA of the CDR3 is TGTGCCAGCAGGGAGAGCGGGGGGCCCACAGATACGCAGTATTTT. Its translation: CASRESGGPTDTQYF. Combining the CDR3 with reference TRBV28 and TRBJ2-3 gives the whole variable domain DVKVTQSSRYLVKRTGEKVFLECVQDMDHENMFWYRQDPGLGLRLIYFSYDVKMKEKGDIPEGYSVSREKKERFSLILESASTNQTSMYLCASRESGGPTDTQYFGPGTRLTVL.

This rearrangement joins TRBV5-4 to TRBJ1-2, with D unclear. This CDR3 has 13 residues. V was cut by 4 bases and J by 1 base, with 8 bases left in between. CDR1 SGHNT and CDR2 YYREEE come from the germline V gene (reference sequence). The DNA of the CDR3 is TGTGCCAGCAGCCCGGATCTTAACTATGGCTACACCTTC. Its translation is CASSPDLNYGYTF.

The chain uses TRBV7-8 and TRBJ2-3; D not certain. CDR1 and CDR2 (germline): SGHVS, FQNEAQ. V lost 1 base, J lost 4 bases, and 15 bases lay in between. This CDR3 is 16 amino acids long. The CDR3 spells CASSLGGGLGPDTQYF. The CDR3 DNA sequence: TGTGCCAGCAGCTTAGGCGGCGGCCTAGGTCCAGATACGCAGTATTTT. Filled out from reference TRBV7-8 and TRBJ2-3, the complete variable domain reads GAGVSQSPRYKVAKRGQDVALRCDPISGHVSLFWYQQALGQGPEFLTYFQNEAQLDKSGLPSDRFFAERPEGSVSTLKIQRTQQEDSAVYLCASSLGGGLGPDTQYFGPGTRLTVL.

V usage is TRBV10-1 and J usage is TRBJ2-3; TRBD2 matches at 7 bases. The CDR3 sequence is 15 residues long. Per the germline V gene, CDR1 is WNHNN and CDR2 is SYGVQD (reference sequence). V trimming: 6 bases; J trimming: 6 bases; junction bases outside the gene matches: 12. The CDR3 bases are TGCGCCAGCAGCCCTACAGCGGGGACTCTGGATACGCAGTATTTT. Protein sequence: CASSPTAGTLDTQYF.

The J gene is TRBJ1-6, the V gene TRBV6-5, with D possibly being TRBD1 (5 bases). The ends were cut back, 5 bases at V and 4 bases at J, with 9 bases in the middle. The germline V gene has CDR1 MNHEY and CDR2 SVGAGI. The CDR3 contains 14 residues. The CDR3 region is CASSTGGYNSPLHF. The CDR3 coding sequence is TGTGCCAGCAGTACCGGGGGTTATAATTCACCCCTCCACTTT.

The rearrangement joins TRBV10-3 to TRBJ2-1, with D unresolved. The CDR3 length is 14 residues. The V end was cut by 10 bases, the J end by 7 bases, with 20 bases between. Germline CDR1 is ENHRY and CDR2 is SYGVKD. The CDR3 DNA reads as TGTGCCACCTCCTCGGGTGTACTGAAGAATGAGCAGTTCTTC. It specifies CATSSGVLKNEQFF.

There are many counts of this clone. For the CDR3, the DNA is TGTGCCTGGAGTCGAGGGACGGACTCTGGAAACACCATATATTTT. Translation gives CAWSRGTDSGNTIYF. The gene calls are TRBV30 and TRBJ1-3, with TRBD1 as a possible D gene (5 bases). CDR3 length: 15 amino acids. V shed 2 bases and J shed 0 bases, with 11 bases lying between them. Germline-derived CDR1 and CDR2 are GTSNPN and SVGIG (reference sequence).

This clone was recorded a few times. This sample includes further DNA sequences coding for the same CDR3. This sequence joins TRBV4-3 and TRBJ1-1; D uncertain. The CDR3 has 15 residues. From germline, CDR1 is LGHNA and CDR2 YSLEER. Trimming removed 1 base at V and 1 base at J, with 10 bases between. Here the CDR3 reads CASSQVGPGNTEAFF. The CDR3 DNA follows: TGCGCCAGCAGCCAAGTGGGTCCAGGGAACACTGAAGCTTTCTTT.

This rearrangement joins TRBV5-4 to TRBJ1-1; 7 positions match TRBD1. This CDR3 region has 14 residues. V trimming: 4 bases; J trimming: 3 bases; junction bases outside the gene matches: 6. Germline CDR1 reads SGHNT; CDR2 reads YYREEE (reference sequence). CDR3 residues: CASSAHTGDTEAFF. The CDR3 nucleotides are TGTGCCAGCAGCGCGCATACAGGGGACACTGAAGCTTTCTTT. Full variable domain (outside the CDR3, taken from reference TRBV5-4 and TRBJ1-1): ETGVTQSPTHLIKTRGQQVTLRCSSQSGHNTVSWYQQALGQGPQFIFQYYREEENGRGNFPPRFSGLQFPNYSSELNVNALELDDSALYLCASSAHTGDTEAFFGQGTRLTVV.

The J gene is TRBJ2-5, the V gene TRBV7-2; the match to TRBD1 covers 9 bases. Germline V gene data show CDR1 as SGHTA and CDR2 as FQGNSA. After removal of 4 bases from V and 5 bases from J, the junction contained 2 bases not matched to a gene. The CDR3 sequence is 13 residues long. The CDR3 sequence is CASSSGQGETQYF. As DNA, the CDR3 is TGTGCCAGCAGCTCCGGACAGGGGGAGACCCAGTACTTC.

The table lists this clone with many counts. V usage is TRBV18 and J usage is TRBJ1-2, with 8 bases aligning to TRBD1. V trimming: 6 bases; J trimming: 9 bases; junction bases outside the gene matches: 12. Germline V CDR1 and CDR2: KGHSH, LQKENI. This CDR3 has 14 amino acids. CDR3 in DNA: TGTGCCAGCTCGTACGCCGACAGGGGCGTCCGCTACACCTTC. It translates to CASSYADRGVRYTF. Variable domain in full (rest from reference TRBV18 and TRBJ1-2): NAGVMQNPRHLVRRRGQEARLRCSPMKGHSHVYWYRQLPEEGLKFMVYLQKENIIDESGMPKERFSAEFPKEGPSILRIQQVVRGDSAAYFCASSYADRGVRYTFGSGTRLTVV.

This chain uses TRBV11-2 with TRBJ1-1; 7 bases line up with TRBD1. The CDR3 spans 15 residues. The germline V gene has CDR1 SGHAT and CDR2 FQNNGV. V dropped 2 bases and J dropped 2; count of bases not matched to a gene: 5. CDR3 in amino acids: CASSLSQGTNTEAFF. Written as DNA, the CDR3 is TGTGCCAGCAGCTTATCACAGGGGACTAACACTGAAGCTTTCTTT.

As DNA, the CDR3 is TGTGCCAGCAGCTTGGATCTCGACAAGACGAATCAGCCCCAGCATTTT. It specifies CASSLDLDKTNQPQHF. The chain links TRBV5-6 to TRBJ1-5; D unresolved. Trimming stripped 0 bases from V and 4 bases from J, with 14 bases between. Germline CDR1 SGHDT, CDR2 YYEEEE. This CDR3 region has 16 residues.

This clone was picked up one time. This chain connects TRBV19 to TRBJ1-5, with 12 bases that match TRBD1. The ends lost 6 bases at V and 6 bases at J; junction bases unmatched: 9. The CDR3 spans 16 residues. Germline loops: CDR1 LNHDA, CDR2 SQIVND (reference sequence). Written as DNA, the CDR3 is TGTGCCAGTAGGGGCCTCGGGACAGGGGGCGGTCAGCCCCAGCATTTT. It encodes CASRGLGTGGGQPQHF.

The chain couples TRBV10-3 to TRBJ1-1; no clear D gene. CDR1 and CDR2 from the germline V gene are ENHRY and SYGVKD. This CDR3 is 12 amino acids long. V was shortened by 5 bases and J by 10 bases, with 14 bases between the two germline ends. CDR3 in amino acids: CAISRREGPAFF. The DNA for the CDR3 is TGTGCCATCAGTCGCCGAGAAGGGCCAGCTTTCTTT.

The rearrangement links TRBV7-8 to TRBJ2-5; 15 bases are shared with TRBD2. Germline V gene data show CDR1 as SGHVS and CDR2 as FQNEAQ. This CDR3 has 16 residues. V lost 5 bases and J lost 5; bases outside the gene matches: 6. CDR3 region: CASSQYGTSGGETQYF. CDR3 in DNA: TGTGCCAGCAGCCAGTACGGGACTAGCGGGGGGGAGACCCAGTACTTC.

The genes are TRBV5-1 and TRBJ1-4, with D maybe TRBD1 (6 bases). The germline CDR1 and CDR2 sequences are SGHRS and YFSETQ. This CDR3 comprises 15 residues. V gave up 5 bases and J gave up 8 bases, with 19 bases separating them. CDR3 residues: CASRTTGSLGEKLFF. The CDR3 region has the DNA TGCGCCAGCAGAACTACAGGGAGCCTGGGAGAAAAACTGTTTTTT.